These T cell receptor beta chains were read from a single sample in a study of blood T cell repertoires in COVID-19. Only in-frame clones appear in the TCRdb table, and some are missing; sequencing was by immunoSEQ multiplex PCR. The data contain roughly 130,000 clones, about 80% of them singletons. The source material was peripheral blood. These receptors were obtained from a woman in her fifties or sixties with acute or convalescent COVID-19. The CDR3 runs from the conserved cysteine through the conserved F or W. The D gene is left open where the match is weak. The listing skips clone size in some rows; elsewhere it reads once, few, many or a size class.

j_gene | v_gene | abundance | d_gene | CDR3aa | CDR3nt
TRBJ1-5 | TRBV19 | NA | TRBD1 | CASSQGQGGNQPQHF | TGTGCCAGTAGCCAGGGACAGGGTGGCAATCAGCCCCAGCATTTT
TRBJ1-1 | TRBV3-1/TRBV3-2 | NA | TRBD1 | CASSRGQGGHTEAFF | TGTGCCAGCAGCCGAGGACAGGGAGGACACACTGAAGCTTTCTTT
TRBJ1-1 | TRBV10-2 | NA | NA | CASRVGGLSTEAFF | TGCGCCAGCCGAGTTGGGGGGTTAAGCACTGAAGCTTTCTTT
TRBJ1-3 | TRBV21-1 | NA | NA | CASRFPSYSGGNTIYF | TGTGCCAGCAGATTCCCGTCTTACTCGGGAGGAAACACCATATATTTT
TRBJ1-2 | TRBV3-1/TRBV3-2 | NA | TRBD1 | CASSRTGTDNYGYTF | TGTGCCAGCAGCCGGACCGGGACAGACAACTATGGCTACACCTTC
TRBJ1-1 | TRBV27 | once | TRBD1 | CASSAYTGGTEAFF | TGTGCCAGCAGTGCTTATACAGGGGGCACTGAAGCTTTCTTT
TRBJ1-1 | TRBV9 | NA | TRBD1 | CASSPWTGNTEAFF | TGTGCCAGCAGCCCTTGGACAGGGAACACTGAAGCTTTCTTT
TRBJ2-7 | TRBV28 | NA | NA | CASSSGTSLYEQYF | TGTGCCAGCAGTTCCGGGACAAGTCTCTACGAGCAGTACTTC
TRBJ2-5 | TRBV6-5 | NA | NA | CASSYSIWGEETQYF | TGTGCCAGCAGTTACTCGATATGGGGGGAAGAGACCCAGTACTTC
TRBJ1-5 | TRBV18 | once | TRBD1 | CASSPRTGGNQPQHF | TGTGCCAGCTCACCTCGAACAGGGGGCAATCAGCCCCAGCATTTT
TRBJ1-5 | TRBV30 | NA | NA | CAWSNREGQPQHF | TGTGCCTGGAGCAACAGGGAGGGTCAGCCCCAGCATTTT
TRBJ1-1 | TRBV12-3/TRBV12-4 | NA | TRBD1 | CASSGQANTEAFF | TGTGCCAGCAGTGGACAGGCGAACACTGAAGCTTTCTTT
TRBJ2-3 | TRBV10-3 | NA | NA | CAIRPGTPSDTQYF | TGTGCCATCCGGCCGGGGACTCCCTCTGATACGCAGTATTTT
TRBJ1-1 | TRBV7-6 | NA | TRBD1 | CASSLAPGTANTEAFF | TGTGCCAGCAGCTTAGCTCCCGGGACAGCGAACACTGAAGCTTTCTTT
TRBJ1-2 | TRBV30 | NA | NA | CAWSEDRGYTF | TGTGCCTGGAGTGAAGACAGGGGCTACACCTTC
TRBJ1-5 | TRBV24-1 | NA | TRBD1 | CATSDLGQGTPSNQPQHF | TGTGCCACCAGTGATTTGGGACAGGGAACCCCTAGCAATCAGCCCCAGCATTTT
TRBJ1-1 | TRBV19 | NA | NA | CASSIDQNTEAFF | TGTGCCAGTAGTATAGATCAGAACACTGAAGCTTTCTTT